The 32 T cell receptor beta chains below were found in one sample sequenced in a study of PD-1 blockade in mismatch repair-deficient tumors. TCRdb's table, derived via immunoSEQ multiplex PCR, lists solely in-frame clones and lacks some. The data contain more than 50,000 clones, approximately 89% of them singletons. The sequences come from peripheral blood, collected 52 weeks after starting pembrolizumab. These receptors were taken from an adult with mismatch repair-deficient cancer.

The V call is TRBV29-1, the J call TRBJ2-7, with D tentatively TRBD1 or TRBD2 (5 bases each). Trimming took 5 bases from V and 4 from J, leaving 12 bases between them. Germline lookup yields CDR1 SQVTM and CDR2 ANQGSEA. The CDR3 covers 12 residues. The CDR3 protein is CSVFGTGYEQYF. CDR3 coding DNA: TGCAGCGTTTTCGGGACGGGATACGAGCAGTACTTC.

The rearrangement joins TRBV11-2 to TRBJ2-5, with D maybe TRBD1 (7 bases). This CDR3 comprises 15 residues. CDR1 is SGHAT, CDR2 FQNNGV, per germline. The V end lost 0 bases, the J end lost 2 bases, and 10 bases lay between the germline ends. The CDR3 DNA is TGTGCCAGCAGCTTAGAGGCGGGACAGCAAGAGACCCAGTACTTC. Translation gives CASSLEAGQQETQYF.

The genes are TRBV19 and TRBJ2-7; TRBD2 aligns across 10 bases. CDR3 size: 16 residues. CDR1 and CDR2 from the germline V gene are LNHDA and SQIVND (reference sequence). With 5 bases clipped from V and 2 bases from J, the junction kept 9 bases outside the gene matches. The CDR3 here is CASSELIAGGPYEQYF. As DNA, the CDR3 is TGTGCCAGTAGTGAACTTATAGCGGGGGGACCCTACGAGCAGTACTTC.

The CDR3 DNA is TGTGCCAGCAGTTTATTTTCGGGGGACCTCGTGGGTGGCTACACCTTC. This sequence encodes CASSLFSGDLVGGYTF. J is TRBJ1-2 and V is TRBV27, with D maybe TRBD1 (5 bases). The germline V and J ends were trimmed by 1 base and 7 bases, with 19 bases remaining between them. The CDR3 length is 16 residues. The germline V gene encodes CDR1 MNHEY and CDR2 SMNVEV (reference sequence).

The chain uses TRBV12-5 and TRBJ1-5; 8 nucleotides align to TRBD1. Germline-derived CDR1 and CDR2 are LGHNT and FRNRAP. CDR3 length: 17 amino acids. V trimming: 1 base; J trimming: 2 bases; junction bases outside the gene matches: 7. The CDR3, as DNA: TGTGCTAGTGGTTTGGAGGACAGGGAGGGAGGCAATCAGCCCCAGCATTTT. The encoded protein is CASGLEDREGGNQPQHF.

The chain combines TRBV4-1 with TRBJ2-5; 12 bases match TRBD2. The ends lost 3 bases at V and 3 bases at J; junction bases unmatched: 5. This CDR3 has 16 amino acids. Germline CDR1 is MGHRA and CDR2 is YSYEKL. The DNA for the CDR3 is TGCGCCAGCAGCCAGGGACTAGCGGGTAAAAAAGAGACCCAGTACTTC. It yields the protein CASSQGLAGKKETQYF.

The chain combines TRBV4-1 with TRBJ2-5, with D possibly matching TRBD1 (8 bases). The CDR3 is 17 residues long. In germline, CDR1 is MGHRA, CDR2 YSYEKL. V was trimmed by 3 bases and J by 5 bases, leaving 22 bases between them. CDR3: CASSHGRRDRRGETQYF. CDR3 DNA sequence: TGCGCCAGCAGCCACGGTCGCCGGGACAGGCGGGGGGAGACCCAGTACTTC.

The chain couples TRBV11-2 to TRBJ2-3; no firm D call. From germline, CDR1 is SGHAT and CDR2 FQNNGV. This CDR3 comprises 11 residues. Trimming removed 4 bases from V and 2 bases from J, with 1 base in between. For the CDR3, the DNA is TGTGCCAGCAGCTACACAGATACGCAGTATTTT. Protein: CASSYTDTQYF.

V and J are TRBV28 and TRBJ1-5; D not certain. The CDR3 covers 15 residues. The V gene lost 7 bases and the J gene lost 3 bases, with 16 bases spanning the gap. Germline values: CDR1 MDHEN, CDR2 SYDVKM. The CDR3 protein is CASKTLRVSNQPQHF. CDR3 sequence (DNA): TGTGCCAGCAAGACTCTTAGGGTTTCCAATCAGCCCCAGCATTTT.

The V gene is TRBV28, the J gene TRBJ2-7, with D possibly being TRBD1 (5 bases). The CDR3 is 13 residues long. The V end was cut by 3 bases, the J end by 4 bases, with 10 bases between. Germline lookup yields CDR1 MDHEN and CDR2 SYDVKM. The CDR3 sequence is CASSLAREYEQYF. DNA for the CDR3: TGTGCCAGCAGTTTGGCCAGGGAATACGAGCAGTACTTC.

The rearrangement joins TRBV5-1 to TRBJ2-1, with a tentative D call TRBD1 (6 bases). Trimming shortened V by 2 bases and J by 0 bases, and 9 bases separated the two germline ends. Germline-derived CDR1 and CDR2 are SGHRS and YFSETQ. The CDR3 covers 15 residues. CDR3 protein: CASSFSRGSYNEQFF. CDR3 in DNA: TGCGCCAGCAGCTTTTCCAGGGGCTCCTACAATGAGCAGTTCTTC.

This clone was seen only once. The chain has TRBV6-1 and TRBJ2-4; perhaps TRBD1 as D (5 bases). The CDR3 runs to 12 residues. The germline V and J ends were trimmed by 5 bases and 5 bases, with 7 bases remaining between them. Germline V gives CDR1 MNHNS, CDR2 SASEGT. CDR3 sequence reads: CASSTQENIQYF. The CDR3 nucleotides read TGTGCCAGCAGTACACAGGAAAACATTCAGTACTTC.

This chain connects TRBV5-1 to TRBJ2-3, with 7 bases lining up with TRBD1. CDR1 SGHRS and CDR2 YFSETQ come from the germline V gene. This CDR3 has 16 amino acids. Trimming took 0 bases from V and 0 from J; bases not matched to a gene: 4. The CDR3 sequence is CASSLGDRDSTDTQYF. CDR3 nucleotides: TGCGCCAGCAGCTTGGGAGACAGGGACAGCACAGATACGCAGTATTTT.

The rearrangement joins TRBV7-9 to TRBJ2-7; possible D gene TRBD1, 6 bases. Germline V lookup: CDR1 SEHNR, CDR2 FQNEAQ (reference sequence). The CDR3 is 12 amino acids. Trimming took off 5 bases at V and 6 bases at J, with 11 bases between the two ends. The CDR3 loop reads CASSRTVGEQYF. CDR3 DNA: TGTGCCAGCAGCCGGACAGTCGGCGAGCAGTACTTC.

A few counts support this clone. The genes are TRBV15 and TRBJ1-5, with TRBD1 matching 8 bases. The CDR3 totals 15 residues. Germline trimming cut 5 bases from V and 1 base from J; bases unmatched to any gene: 4. CDR1 and CDR2 from the germline V gene are LNHNV and YYDKDF (reference sequence). For the CDR3, the DNA is TGTGCCACCAGCCTCCGACAGGGGAGCAATCAGCCCCAGCATTTT. Protein sequence: CATSLRQGSNQPQHF.

This clone has a handful of counts. V is TRBV6-5 and J is TRBJ2-7, with TRBD1 as a possible D gene (6 bases). Germline V gene sequence: CDR1 MNHEY, CDR2 SVGAGI. CDR3 size: 13 residues. V was clipped by 5 bases and J by 3 bases, with 11 bases between them. As DNA, the CDR3 is TGTGCCAGCAGTACTCCGGACAGCTACGAGCAGTACTTC. Its protein product is CASSTPDSYEQYF.

The chain joins TRBV7-8 to TRBJ2-7, with 7 bases fitting TRBD1. Looked up from germline, CDR1 is SGHVS and CDR2 is FQNEAQ. The CDR3 extends over 15 amino acids. The V segment lost 5 bases and the J segment 1 base; nucleotides outside the gene matches: 8. The CDR3 reads CASSPLTGLSYEQYF. CDR3 DNA: TGTGCCAGCAGCCCTTTGACAGGGCTGTCCTACGAGCAGTACTTC.

This clone was observed a single time. The genes are TRBV30 and TRBJ1-1; tentatively, D is TRBD1 (6 bases). The ends were cut back, 0 bases at V and 3 bases at J, with 14 bases in the middle. The CDR3 spans 15 residues. CDR1 is GTSNPN, CDR2 SVGIG, per germline (reference sequence). The CDR3 loop reads CAWSVGGAGDTEAFF. The CDR3 DNA reads as TGTGCCTGGAGTGTTGGGGGGGCCGGGGACACTGAAGCTTTCTTT.

V and J are TRBV14 and TRBJ2-7; 7 bases map to TRBD2. The CDR3 length is 15 residues. Germline V gives CDR1 SGHDN, CDR2 FVKESK. The ends lost 3 bases at V and 3 bases at J; junction bases unmatched: 8. CDR3 region: CASSQVRASGYEQYF. The CDR3 region has the DNA TGTGCCAGCAGCCAGGTTCGGGCTAGCGGCTACGAGCAGTACTTC.

This clone was counted once. The V gene is TRBV9, the J gene TRBJ1-4; perhaps TRBD1 as D (5 bases). The CDR3 consists of 19 residues. Between the trimmed V and J ends, which lost 1 base and 7 bases, there was a span of 26 bases. CDR1 and CDR2 from the germline V gene are SGDLS and YYNGEE. The CDR3 DNA sequence: TGTGCCAGCAGCGTACAATCTGGGGGGGATCCCGGGGAGTTTGAAAAACTGTTTTTT. It translates to CASSVQSGGDPGEFEKLFF. Supplemented by reference TRBV9 and TRBJ1-4, the full variable domain reads DSGVTQTPKHLITATGQRVTLRCSPRSGDLSVYWYQQSLDQGLQFLIQYYNGEERAKGNILERFSAQQFPDLHSELNLSSLELGDSALYFCASSVQSGGDPGEFEKLFFGSGTQLSVL.

As DNA, the CDR3 is TGTGCCAGCAGCGACGGACTCTCGAACACCGGGGAGCTGTTTTTT. It encodes CASSDGLSNTGELFF. The chain has TRBV9 and TRBJ2-2; possible D gene TRBD2, 5 bases. Trimming took 3 bases from V and 0 from J, leaving 9 bases between them. The length of the CDR3 is 15 residues. Germline values: CDR1 SGDLS, CDR2 YYNGEE.

The V and J genes are TRBV7-3 and TRBJ2-2; 8 bases are a match to TRBD1. The CDR3 runs 15 residues. Trimming cost V 6 bases and J 1 base; bases outside gene matches: 4. Germline CDR1 and CDR2: SGHTA and FQGTGA. CDR3 residues: CASRAGTGNTGELFF. The DNA of the CDR3 is TGTGCCAGCAGAGCCGGGACAGGGAACACCGGGGAGCTGTTTTTT.

The chain recombines TRBV5-6 with TRBJ2-7; 16 bases line up with TRBD2. The CDR3 has 18 residues. CDR1 is SGHDT, CDR2 YYEEEE, per germline. V lost 2 bases and J lost 5; bases outside the gene matches: 10. CDR3 nucleotides: TGTGCCAGCAGCTTTTGGGGACTAGCGGGAGGGCCGGGTCACGAGCAGTACTTC. This codes for CASSFWGLAGGPGHEQYF.

J is TRBJ2-7 and V is TRBV11-2; 8 nucleotides agree with TRBD2. This CDR3 is built from 13 residues. CDR1 and CDR2 (germline): SGHAT, FQNNGV. The junction had 6 bases not matched to a gene; V was cut back by 5 bases and J by 6 bases. CDR3 DNA: TGTGCCAGCAGCCACACCGCGGGGGGCGAGCAGTACTTC. Translated, it gives CASSHTAGGEQYF.

The chain uses TRBV7-9 and TRBJ1-1; tentative D call: TRBD1 (5 bases). V lost 1 base, J lost 7 bases, and 16 bases lay in between. This CDR3 is built from 15 residues. The germline gives CDR1 SEHNR, CDR2 FQNEAQ (reference sequence). The CDR3 protein is CASSLGEVWGGEAFF. CDR3 in DNA: TGTGCCAGCAGCTTAGGGGAGGTATGGGGGGGTGAAGCTTTCTTT.

For the CDR3, the DNA is TGTGCCAGCAGTTACGTTGCAGGGGGCGATGGCTACACCTTC. This gives the protein CASSYVAGGDGYTF. The J gene is TRBJ1-2, the V gene TRBV6-6; 8 nucleotides agree with TRBD1. The CDR3 runs to 14 residues. In germline, CDR1 is MNHNY, CDR2 SVGAGI (reference sequence). Losses at the gene ends were 2 bases for V and 6 bases for J; bases not matched to a gene: 5.

The chain carries TRBV7-2 and TRBJ2-7; D uncertain. CDR1 is SGHTA, CDR2 FQGNSA, per germline. V was pared by 0 bases and J by 0 bases, with 12 bases between. The CDR3 runs to 16 residues. CDR3 sequence (DNA): TGTGCCAGCAGCTTAGCCTGGTCGGAGAGCTCCTACGAGCAGTACTTC. As protein: CASSLAWSESSYEQYF.

The chain uses TRBV19 and TRBJ1-2; 8 bases align to TRBD1. Germline V CDR1 and CDR2: LNHDA, SQIVND (reference sequence). The CDR3 sequence is 16 residues long. V lost 6 bases to trimming and J lost 3 bases; unmatched junction nucleotides: 12. Here the CDR3 DNA reads TGTGCCAGTAGCCTAAGGACAGGGCGCAACGACTATGGCTACACCTTC. Translating it yields CASSLRTGRNDYGYTF.

The gene calls are TRBV18 and TRBJ2-5; D is unresolved. Trimming took off 2 bases at V and 4 bases at J, with 8 bases between the two ends. This CDR3 spans 13 amino acids. Germline V gene lookup returns CDR1 KGHSH and CDR2 LQKENI. Here the CDR3 reads CASSPSLTETQYF. As DNA, the CDR3 is TGTGCCAGCTCACCAAGCCTTACAGAGACCCAGTACTTC.

The chain uses TRBV10-2 and TRBJ2-7; D is uncertain. Deletions cut 6 bases from V and 7 bases from J, with 16 bases between. Germline V gene sequence: CDR1 WSHSY, CDR2 SAAADI. This CDR3 is built from 13 residues. This CDR3 is CASSEGGVGEQYF. Written as DNA, the CDR3 is TGCGCCAGCAGCGAAGGTGGGGTTGGGGAGCAGTACTTC.

The chain uses TRBV21-1 and TRBJ1-1. TRBV21-1 represents a pseudogene. The length of the CDR3 is 13 residues. The CDR3 loop reads CASSTALGTEAFF. The CDR3 DNA follows: TGTGCCAGCAGCACCGCACTGGGCACTGAAGCTTTCTTT.

The table lists this clone with a count of one. For the CDR3, the DNA is TGCGCCAGCAGTGAAACAGAGCAGTATTTT. It yields the protein CASSETEQYF. The chain combines TRBV10-2 with TRBJ2-3; no clear D. Trimming pared 3 bases from V and 11 bases from J, leaving 6 bases between. CDR3 length equals 10 residues. CDR1 is WSHSY and CDR2 is SAAADI in the germline V gene.